This is a list of T cell receptor beta chains from one sample in a study of blood T cell repertoires in COVID-19. Sequencing was performed with immunoSEQ multiplex PCR; in TCRdb, only in-frame clones are kept and a portion is missing. The repertoire holds fewer than 200,000 clones, with around 87% as singletons. Sequenced: peripheral blood. The receptors come from a man aged 35-49 years with active or convalescent COVID-19. Both conserved end residues are part of each CDR3. The D gene is left open where the match is weak. The size entry is marked missing in some rows and otherwise reads once, few, many or a size class.

j_call: TRBJ2-7
v_call: TRBV7-8
clone_size: -
d_call: -
cdr3_nt: TGTGCCAGCAGCCCCTACATCGGACAGAAACGAGAGTACTTC
cdr3_aa: CASSPYIGQKREYF

j_call: TRBJ2-5
v_call: TRBV30
clone_size: -
d_call: -
cdr3_nt: TGTGCCTGGAGTACGGCAGGGGCTGAGGAGACCCAGTACTTC
cdr3_aa: CAWSTAGAEETQYF

j_call: TRBJ1-2
v_call: TRBV19
clone_size: -
d_call: -
cdr3_nt: TGTGCCAGTAGTAAGGACAGCGACAATGGCTACACCTTC
cdr3_aa: CASSKDSDNGYTF

j_call: TRBJ1-6
v_call: TRBV18
clone_size: once
d_call: TRBD1
cdr3_nt: TGTGCCAGCAGGGGACAGGTCTATAATTCACCCCTCCACTTT
cdr3_aa: CASRGQVYNSPLHF

j_call: TRBJ1-2
v_call: TRBV28
clone_size: -
d_call: -
cdr3_nt: TGTGCCAGCAGTTCGGGGGGCAACTATGGCTACACCTTC
cdr3_aa: CASSSGGNYGYTF

j_call: TRBJ2-2
v_call: TRBV9
clone_size: -
d_call: TRBD2
cdr3_nt: TGTGCCAGCACCGTCAATCGGGGGGGCCCCGGGGAGCTGTTTTTT
cdr3_aa: CASTVNRGGPGELFF

j_call: TRBJ2-3
v_call: TRBV7-9
clone_size: -
d_call: TRBD1
cdr3_nt: TGTGCCAGCAGCTCGACAGGGAACACAGATACGCAGTATTTT
cdr3_aa: CASSSTGNTDTQYF

j_call: TRBJ1-4
v_call: TRBV28
clone_size: once
d_call: TRBD1
cdr3_nt: TGTGCCAGCAGTTTAAGGGGGGCAGGGGGCAGTGAAAAACTGTTTTTT
cdr3_aa: CASSLRGAGGSEKLFF

j_call: TRBJ1-3
v_call: TRBV5-1
clone_size: -
d_call: -
cdr3_nt: TGCGCCAGCAGCTTGGCGGGTGACAGCTCTGGAAACACCATATATTTT
cdr3_aa: CASSLAGDSSGNTIYF

j_call: TRBJ1-2
v_call: TRBV25-1
clone_size: -
d_call: TRBD1
cdr3_nt: TGTGCCAGCAGTGCGCCGGGACAGGGAGGTGGCTACACCTTC
cdr3_aa: CASSAPGQGGGYTF

j_call: TRBJ1-5
v_call: TRBV7-2
clone_size: -
d_call: -
cdr3_nt: TGTGCCAGCAGCTTAGTTAGCGGAAATCAGCCCCAGCATTTT
cdr3_aa: CASSLVSGNQPQHF

j_call: TRBJ1-1
v_call: TRBV6-4
clone_size: -
d_call: -
cdr3_nt: TGTGCCAGCAGAGCGACAGGGAACACTGAAGCTTTCTTT
cdr3_aa: CASRATGNTEAFF

j_call: TRBJ1-2
v_call: TRBV6-5
clone_size: -
d_call: -
cdr3_nt: TGTGCCAGCAGTTACTCACAGGCGGCTCCGGCGTATGGCTACACCTTC
cdr3_aa: CASSYSQAAPAYGYTF

j_call: TRBJ2-4
v_call: TRBV10-3
clone_size: once
d_call: TRBD2
cdr3_nt: TGTGCCATCAGCCCGACTAGCGGGGGGTTAAACATTCAGTACTTC
cdr3_aa: CAISPTSGGLNIQYF

j_call: TRBJ1-2
v_call: TRBV6-5
clone_size: -
d_call: -
cdr3_nt: TGTGCCAGCAGTTATTCGATGGGAGGGGATGGCTACACCTTC
cdr3_aa: CASSYSMGGDGYTF

j_call: TRBJ2-5
v_call: TRBV12-5
clone_size: -
d_call: TRBD2
cdr3_nt: TGTGCTAGTGGTTTGACTAGCGCGAAAGAGACCCAGTACTTC
cdr3_aa: CASGLTSAKETQYF

j_call: TRBJ1-3
v_call: TRBV6-5
clone_size: many
d_call: -
cdr3_nt: TGTGCCAGCAGTTACGGACATCACTCTGGAAACACCATATATTTT
cdr3_aa: CASSYGHHSGNTIYF

j_call: TRBJ1-6
v_call: TRBV6-5
clone_size: -
d_call: -
cdr3_nt: TGTGCCAGCAGCTACGGGAGGATCTCCTATAATTCACCCCTCCACTTT
cdr3_aa: CASSYGRISYNSPLHF

j_call: TRBJ1-4
v_call: TRBV29-1
clone_size: -
d_call: TRBD1
cdr3_nt: TGCAGCGTTGGGGACAGCGCTAATGAAAAACTGTTTTTT
cdr3_aa: CSVGDSANEKLFF

j_call: TRBJ1-3
v_call: TRBV3-1/TRBV3-2
clone_size: -
d_call: -
cdr3_nt: TGTGCCAGCAGCCAAGCGACAGGAGGCCTCTCTGGAAACACCATATATTTT
cdr3_aa: CASSQATGGLSGNTIYF

j_call: TRBJ1-1
v_call: TRBV29-1
clone_size: -
d_call: -
cdr3_nt: TGCAGCGTTGTATGGGGCAGCCTTCGGAACACTGAAGCTTTCTTT
cdr3_aa: CSVVWGSLRNTEAFF

j_call: TRBJ1-6
v_call: TRBV27
clone_size: -
d_call: -
cdr3_nt: TGTGCCAGCTACAGTCCTCGGGACTCCTATAATTCACCCCTCCACTTT
cdr3_aa: CASYSPRDSYNSPLHF

j_call: TRBJ2-3
v_call: TRBV28
clone_size: -
d_call: TRBD1
cdr3_nt: TGTGCCAGCGGTACAGGGGATTCCACAGATACGCAGTATTTT
cdr3_aa: CASGTGDSTDTQYF

j_call: TRBJ1-5
v_call: TRBV6-5
clone_size: -
d_call: -
cdr3_nt: TGTGCCAGCAGTTACGGGAGGGGACGTCAGCCCCAGCATTTT
cdr3_aa: CASSYGRGRQPQHF